This T cell receptor (beta chain) was captured by sequencing in a study of cytomegalovirus exposure and HLA in healthy donors. Primers: 60 Vbeta forward and 13 Jbeta reverse. Only in-frame clones appear in the TCRdb table, and some are missing; sequencing was by immunoSEQ multiplex PCR. In the table there are 120,000 to 150,000 clones, around 85% of which are singletons. The V gene's germline CDR1 is MDHEN and CDR2 SYDVKM. The CDR3 runs 14 residues. V lost 3 bases and J lost 5; bases outside the gene matches: 6. With respect to this clone: Its target is unknown.

Study findings and constraints: In a later analysis, V- and J-gene trimming of beta chains associated with a DCLRE1C missense variant, replicated independently.

Sequenced material: PBMCs. The chain employs TRBV28 and TRBJ2-7; 8 bases fit TRBD2. The TCR was taken from a female donor in good health and CMV-seronegative. CDR3 amino acids: CASSLSSGWDEQYF. DNA for the CDR3: TGTGCCAGCAGTTTGTCTAGCGGGTGGGACGAGCAGTACTTC.